This T cell receptor (beta chain) derives from a study of T cell responses to AZD1222 COVID-19 vaccine. Study-level points and caveats: The study found Spike-specific TCR breadth and depth rose after two AZD1222 doses. Repertoires were sampled only after the peak T cell response.

On this clone itself: What it recognizes is unknown.

The J segment lost 7 bases and the V segment lost 1 base, leaving 2 bases of the junction unmatched. The CDR3 contains 13 residues. Germline CDR1 is SGHVS and CDR2 is FQNEAQ. The table came from immunoSEQ multiplex PCR; TCRdb's copy has only in-frame clones and leaves some out. The sample contains roughly 93,000 clones, 89% of which appear only once. The chain carries TRBV7-8 and TRBJ1-2; TRBD1 aligns across 8 bases. The sequencing used peripheral blood, collected on day 0 of MenACWY control vaccination. The receptor's source is an adult in good health. CDR3 in amino acids: CASSLGQGFGYTF. In DNA form, the CDR3 reads TGTGCCAGCAGCTTAGGACAGGGGTTTGGCTACACCTTC.